This TCR beta chain was recovered during a study of blood T cell repertoires in COVID-19. Germline CDR1 SGDLS, CDR2 YYNGEE. The CDR3 is made up of 14 amino acids. V gave up 3 bases and J gave up 1 base, with 8 bases separating them. Original handling: Amplification from reference gene primers served as the basis for estimated nucleated cell counts. Repertoires were generated with immunoSEQ multiplex PCR, while TCRdb's copy carries only in-frame clones and drops some. V and J calls and clone size are copied from that table; D and trimming were computed from the DNA. The sample has roughly 410,000 clones, approximately 89% seen once.

Sequenced sample: peripheral blood. This sequence joins TRBV9 and TRBJ1-3; D gene unclear. The receptor's source is a woman in her sixties or seventies with COVID-19, enrolled during active disease. The CDR3 DNA reads TGTGCCAGCAGCGCAGACAATTCTGGAAACACCATATATTTT. Translated, it gives CASSADNSGNTIYF.